One and the same sample provided the 23 T cell receptor beta chains below, sequenced in a study of shared clonotypes between healthy human individuals. Sequenced by immunoSEQ multiplex PCR; TCRdb stores in-frame clones only, minus some. There are around 1,000,000 clones in the sample; around three quarters occur only once, and roughly 0.83% lies in the top ten. Material: memory CD4+ T cells from PBMCs. Subset here: CD45RA-negative fraction. The receptors stem from a man aged 18 to 30 in good health. Some clones in this sample may be carry-over from other donors' samples.

This chain joins TRBV7-9 and TRBJ2-5, with 8 bases aligning to TRBD1. V shed 0 bases, J shed 11 bases, and the junction held 23 bases outside the gene matches. The CDR3 has 19 amino acids. CDR1 SEHNR and CDR2 FQNEAQ come from the germline V gene (reference sequence). CDR3 sequence: CASSLAVRTGGLGSYGQYF. CDR3 DNA: TGTGCCAGCAGCTTAGCGGTGAGAACAGGGGGACTGGGGTCCTACGGTCAGTACTTC.

The chain links TRBV29-1 to TRBJ2-1, with TRBD2 as a possible D gene (5 bases). Trimming took off 7 bases at V and 0 bases at J, with 19 bases between the two ends. The CDR3 has 16 residues. Germline CDR1 is SQVTM and CDR2 is ANQGSEA. CDR3 loop: CSALGGRESSYNEQFF. The CDR3 nucleotides are TGCAGCGCACTCGGCGGGCGTGAGAGCTCCTACAATGAGCAGTTCTTC.

This clone was observed a single time. Other DNA sequences within the sample encode an identical CDR3. The genes are TRBV7-3 and TRBJ2-1; 9 nucleotides align to TRBD2. With V trimmed by 0 bases and J by 5 bases, 2 bases remained unmatched. The germline V gene has CDR1 SGHTA and CDR2 FQGTGA. This CDR3 spans 15 amino acids. The CDR3 DNA reads TGTGCCAGCAGCTTAACTAGCGGGAGCAACAATGAGCAGTTCTTC. This translates into CASSLTSGSNNEQFF.

This chain uses TRBV5-1 with TRBJ1-2; 9 bases agree with TRBD1. The CDR3 loop spans 15 amino acids. The V gene end was trimmed by 0 bases and the J gene end by 4 bases; junction bases not matched to a gene: 4. Germline V gene sequence: CDR1 SGHRS, CDR2 YFSETQ. CDR3 DNA sequence: TGCGCCAGCAGCTTGGGGACAGGGGATTTCTATGGCTACACCTTC. The encoded protein is CASSLGTGDFYGYTF.

Of note for this clone: Distinct nucleotide sequences in the sample also encode this CDR3. The CDR3 region is CASRQGSGSNQPQHF. The CDR3 DNA is TGTGCCAGCAGACAGGGCTCGGGTAGCAATCAGCCCCAGCATTTT. This sequence joins TRBV6-5 and TRBJ1-5; TRBD1 might be the D (6 bases). The length of the CDR3 is 15 residues. V shed 6 bases and J shed 0 bases, with 12 bases lying between them. Looked up from germline, CDR1 is MNHEY and CDR2 is SVGAGI.

This clone was found once. CDR3 nucleotide sequence: TGCGCCAGCAGCCAAATCGGGACTAGCCACGAGCAGTACTTC. It specifies CASSQIGTSHEQYF. V is TRBV4-3 and J is TRBJ2-7, with 9 nucleotides matching TRBD2. J was trimmed by 5 bases and V by 2 bases; bases with no gene match: 4. This CDR3 region has 14 residues. The germline V gene has CDR1 LGHNA and CDR2 YSLEER.

J is TRBJ2-7 and V is TRBV7-9; 9 nucleotides match TRBD1. Germline-derived CDR1 and CDR2 are SEHNR and FQNEAQ (reference sequence). The CDR3 length is 15 residues. With V trimmed by 5 bases and J by 1 base, 6 bases remained unmatched. The CDR3 sequence is CASSRDRAGSYEQYF. The CDR3 nucleotides are TGTGCCAGCAGCCGGGACAGGGCAGGGTCCTACGAGCAGTACTTC.

A few counts support this clone. This sequence joins TRBV6-5 and TRBJ2-7, with TRBD2 matching over 7 bases. Germline V gene data show CDR1 as MNHEY and CDR2 as SVGAGI. Losses at the gene ends were 4 bases for V and 6 bases for J; bases not matched to a gene: 9. The CDR3 length is 14 residues. CDR3 sequence reads: CASSSSGTSLEQYF. The CDR3 DNA reads TGTGCCAGCAGTTCTAGCGGAACCTCTCTCGAGCAGTACTTC.

The rearrangement links TRBV7-2 to TRBJ2-3, with TRBD2 matching over 10 bases. The CDR3 is made up of 17 amino acids. The V gene's germline CDR1 is SGHTA and CDR2 FQGNSA. The V and J ends lost 2 bases and 4 bases, in that order; junction bases with no gene match: 9. CDR3 sequence (DNA): TGTGCCAGCAGCTTAATAGGGCTAGCGGGAGTGGCAGATACGCAGTATTTT. Its translation: CASSLIGLAGVADTQYF.

This sequence joins TRBV10-3 and TRBJ2-1; TRBD2 matches 12 bases. V gave up 5 bases and J gave up 7 bases; unmatched junction bases: 6. The CDR3 is made up of 15 amino acids. The germline CDR1 and CDR2 sequences are ENHRY and SYGVKD. CDR3 loop: CAISSLAGGNNEQFF. CDR3 nucleotide sequence: TGTGCCATCAGTTCTCTAGCGGGAGGGAATAATGAGCAGTTCTTC.

The V and J genes are TRBV10-1 and TRBJ2-6; 13 bases match TRBD2. Germline V gene lookup returns CDR1 WNHNN and CDR2 SYGVQD (reference sequence). The CDR3 is 18 amino acids. Losses at the gene ends were 10 bases for V and 0 bases for J; bases not matched to a gene: 9. The CDR3 loop is CATTTGLAGASGANVLTF. CDR3 in DNA: TGCGCCACCACTACCGGACTAGCGGGAGCCTCTGGGGCCAACGTCCTGACTTTC.

This clone was recorded a few times. This chain joins TRBV5-1 and TRBJ2-7, with 10 bases identical to TRBD1. V was pared by 3 bases and J by 5 bases, with 2 bases of the junction left unmatched. The CDR3 totals 13 residues. CDR1 is SGHRS, CDR2 YFSETQ, per germline. The DNA for the CDR3 is TGCGCCAGCAGCTCCGACAGGGGGCACGAGCAGTACTTC. Translation gives CASSSDRGHEQYF.

The V gene is TRBV19, the J gene TRBJ1-5; a weak D match, TRBD1 (6 bases). Trimming removed 1 base at V and 6 bases at J, with 28 bases between. Germline assignment: CDR1 LNHDA and CDR2 SQIVND (reference sequence). CDR3 length: 20 residues. CDR3 loop: CASSIGSGGTVSGAIQPQHF. The CDR3 nucleotides read TGTGCCAGTAGTATAGGTTCGGGGGGCACAGTTTCGGGGGCGATTCAGCCCCAGCATTTT.

In regard to this clone: This may arise from a read error, as a much more abundant clone is one base away. Other DNA sequences of this sample code for an identical CDR3. The DNA of the CDR3 is TGTGCCAGCAGCTCGGGACGGGACTACGAGCAGTACTTC. Protein product: CASSSGRDYEQYF. The chain has TRBV11-3 and TRBJ2-7; D may correspond to TRBD1 or TRBD2 (5 bases each). CDR3 length: 13 amino acids. The germline V and J ends were trimmed by 4 bases and 3 bases, with 10 bases remaining between them. Germline CDR1 reads SGHNT; CDR2 reads YENEEA.

Concerning this clone: This specimen includes other DNA sequences encoding the same CDR3. This sequence joins TRBV20-1 and TRBJ1-1; D call uncertain. Looked up from germline, CDR1 is DFQATT and CDR2 is SNEGSKA (reference sequence). This CDR3 is 11 amino acids long. Trimming took off 3 bases at V and 7 bases at J, with 9 bases between the two ends. The CDR3 sequence: CSARGAGEAFF. The DNA of the CDR3 is TGCAGTGCTAGGGGTGCGGGTGAAGCTTTCTTT.

V usage is TRBV14 and J usage is TRBJ1-1, with D perhaps matching TRBD1 (5 bases). The V gene lost 0 bases and the J gene lost 4 bases, with 15 bases spanning the gap. Germline CDR1 SGHDN, CDR2 FVKESK. The length of the CDR3 is 16 residues. The CDR3 DNA reads TGTGCCAGCAGCCAAGACCACGGGGGGGTTGGCACTGAAGCTTTCTTT. Protein sequence: CASSQDHGGVGTEAFF.

The genes are TRBV9 and TRBJ1-2; possible D gene TRBD1, 5 bases. Germline CDR1 reads SGDLS; CDR2 reads YYNGEE. CDR3 length equals 15 residues. V was shortened by 0 bases and J by 0 bases, with 9 bases between the two germline ends. The DNA for the CDR3 is TGTGCCAGCAGCGTAGCCGAGGGGACTAACTATGGCTACACCTTC. Translated: CASSVAEGTNYGYTF.

The count of this clone is one. This rearrangement joins TRBV28 to TRBJ1-5, with 7 bases identical to TRBD1. This CDR3 has 12 amino acids. The trim removed 9 bases at V and 5 bases at J, leaving 4 bases unmatched. CDR1 MDHEN and CDR2 SYDVKM come from the germline V gene. The CDR3 sequence is CASGQDYQPQHF. DNA for the CDR3: TGTGCCAGTGGACAGGATTATCAGCCCCAGCATTTT.

The chain joins TRBV6-6 to TRBJ1-2; 8 bases fit TRBD1. Trimming took 9 bases from V and 3 from J; bases not matched to a gene: 9. From germline, CDR1 is MNHNY and CDR2 SVGAGI (reference sequence). The CDR3 is 14 residues long. CDR3 nucleotide sequence: TGTGCCAGTCGGCCAGGGGGCGAGGACTATGGCTACACCTTC. It yields the protein CASRPGGEDYGYTF.

The table lists this clone with a few counts. The genes are TRBV21-1 and TRBJ2-2; the table gives TRBD2 as D, unverified against the DNA. TRBV21-1 represents a pseudogene. There are 16 residues in the CDR3. CDR3 residues: CASSRQQGPLAGELFF. The CDR3 nucleotides read TGTGCCAGCAGCAGACAACAGGGCCCACTAGCGGGGGAGCTGTTTTTT.

This clone was seen at least ten times. The J gene is TRBJ2-1, the V gene TRBV6-1; D is perhaps TRBD2 (6 bases). This CDR3 region has 14 residues. Trimming removed 8 bases at V and 5 bases at J, with 16 bases between. Germline V gene data show CDR1 as MNHNS and CDR2 as SASEGT. The CDR3, as DNA: TGTGCCAGCCGGAGAATGGGGGGTGACAATGAGCAGTTCTTC. Amino acid sequence: CASRRMGGDNEQFF.

The rearrangement uses TRBV16 and TRBJ2-7, with TRBD2 as a possible D gene (5 bases). Looked up from germline, CDR1 is KGHSY and CDR2 is FQNENV. The CDR3 is 13 residues long. V lost 2 bases, J lost 1 base, and 6 bases lay in between. The CDR3 DNA sequence: TGTGCCAGCAGCCAAGGGAGTTCCTACGAGCAGTACTTC. Its protein is CASSQGSSYEQYF.

The V gene is TRBV27, the J gene TRBJ2-1, with 8 bases aligning to TRBD2. Looked up from germline, CDR1 is MNHEY and CDR2 is SMNVEV (reference sequence). The CDR3 is 17 residues long. With V trimmed by 0 bases and J by 5 bases, 9 bases remained unmatched. The CDR3 region is CASSLSRTLAANNEQFF. CDR3 DNA: TGTGCCAGCAGTTTATCGAGAACACTAGCGGCGAACAATGAGCAGTTCTTC.